The T cell receptor beta chain under discussion was sequenced for a study of Tregs in tolerant kidney transplant recipients. For the study at large: An approximately three-day belatacept mixed lymphocyte reaction, sometimes plus 5-day graft donor restimulation, preceded CD4+CD25+CD127- sorting. Recipient cells were told from donor cells by antibody staining. Study-wide results and limits: Biological reproducibility was not directly addressed, but technical replication error appeared minimal. Validation in larger populations is needed because few patients were studied.

The V end lost 6 bases, the J end lost 2 bases, and 11 bases lay between the germline ends. The CDR3 totals 14 residues. Germline loops: CDR1 WSHSY, CDR2 SAAADI. Measured with immunoSEQ multiplex PCR; TCRdb has only the in-frame clones, and not every one. Counted here are approximately 44,000 clones, less than 97% occurring once; the ten biggest clones make up approximately 0.41%. A remark on this clone: Its antigen is undetermined.

This chain connects TRBV10-2 to TRBJ1-5; a weak D match, TRBD1 (6 bases). This receptor was obtained from a human donor in good health. The sample consisted of Tregs from blood cultured with allogeneic cells. CDR3 sequence reads: CASREPGGNQPQHF. The CDR3 coding sequence is TGCGCCAGCAGGGAACCAGGGGGCAATCAGCCCCAGCATTTT.